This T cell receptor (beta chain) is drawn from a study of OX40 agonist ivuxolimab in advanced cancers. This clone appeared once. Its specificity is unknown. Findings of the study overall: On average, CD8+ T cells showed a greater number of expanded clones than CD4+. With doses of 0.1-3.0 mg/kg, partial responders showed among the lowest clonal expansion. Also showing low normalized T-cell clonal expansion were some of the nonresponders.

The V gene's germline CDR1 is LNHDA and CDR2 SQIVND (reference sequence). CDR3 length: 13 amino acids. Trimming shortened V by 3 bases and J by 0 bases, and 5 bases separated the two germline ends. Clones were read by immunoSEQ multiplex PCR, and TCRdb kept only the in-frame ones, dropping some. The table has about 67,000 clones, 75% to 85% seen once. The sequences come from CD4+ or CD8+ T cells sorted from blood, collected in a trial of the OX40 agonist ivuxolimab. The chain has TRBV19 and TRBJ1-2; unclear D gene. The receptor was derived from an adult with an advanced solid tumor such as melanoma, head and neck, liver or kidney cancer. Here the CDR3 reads CASSIESNYGYTF. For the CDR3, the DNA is TGTGCCAGTAGTATTGAGTCTAACTATGGCTACACCTTC.